This T cell receptor beta chain is from a study of graft-versus-host responses after intestinal transplantation. Sequenced by immunoSEQ multiplex PCR; TCRdb stores in-frame clones only, minus some. Of 27,000 or so clones in the sample, around 76% were seen once. As for this clone: Its target is unknown.

Whole-study results and caveats: Allograft clonal ratios (graft-versus-host to host-versus-graft) were high in patients who had graft-donor T cell macrochimerism. GvH clone levels peaked in circulation, and this peak was associated with early post-transplant HvG declines. GvH clones detected in recipient marrow included some appearing first in ileum or blood.

The sample in question was unstimulated CD4+ T cells sorted from spleen or lymph node cells, obtained before intestinal transplant. The sequence derives from a human donor who received an intestinal transplant.

As DNA, the CDR3 is TGCGCCAGCAGCCAACCGGGACAGGGATGGACTGGCTATGGCTACACCTTC. Protein product: CASSQPGQGWTGYGYTF. V gene TRBV4-1 combines with J gene TRBJ1-2; 9 nucleotides match TRBD1. Germline CDR1 is MGHRA and CDR2 is YSYEKL. This CDR3 contains 17 residues. The V segment lost 2 bases and the J segment 4 bases; nucleotides outside the gene matches: 11.